This T cell receptor beta chain was sequenced for a study of blood T cell repertoires in COVID-19. Looking at the study overall: The cDNA or gDNA used as material had been derived from T cells, B-cell-depleted T cells, or PBMCs.

The J segment lost 11 bases and the V segment lost 0 bases, leaving 15 bases of the junction unmatched. This CDR3 contains 16 residues. Per the germline V gene, CDR1 is SGHTA and CDR2 is FQGNSA. Per the original data handling: Reference gene primer amplification gave nucleated cell count estimates. This table comes from immunoSEQ multiplex PCR, and its TCRdb copy is limited to in-frame clones, with some not included. The V and J calls and clone size are taken from that table; D and trimming were inferred from the DNA. Seen here are about 160,000 clones, over 75% observed once, and the top ten hold around 7%.

J is TRBJ1-1 and V is TRBV7-2; 7 bases align to TRBD1. The sample comprised PBMCs or T cells enriched from blood (not recorded which). The clonotype comes from a woman between 45 and 65 years old who had recovered from COVID-19. For the CDR3, the DNA is TGTGCCAGCAGCTTAGCGGTCACACAGACAGGGATTGGGGCTTTCTTT. Its protein is CASSLAVTQTGIGAFF.